Below, 9 T cell receptor beta chains from the same sample are listed, as sequenced in a study of blood T cell repertoires in COVID-19. Generated by immunoSEQ multiplex PCR, the TCRdb table keeps only in-frame clones and is missing some. The sample shows roughly 120,000 clones, approximately 87% of them seen only once. Specimen: peripheral blood. Receptor source: an older man who had recovered from COVID-19.

The chain has TRBV19 and TRBJ2-5; the match to TRBD1 covers 8 bases. The germline CDR1 and CDR2 sequences are LNHDA and SQIVND (reference sequence). The CDR3 consists of 16 residues. After removal of 5 bases from V and 2 bases from J, the junction contained 10 bases not matched to a gene. CDR3: CASSLPPTGGQETQYF. The CDR3 bases are TGTGCCAGTAGTCTGCCCCCCACAGGGGGGCAAGAGACCCAGTACTTC.

This rearrangement joins TRBV27 to TRBJ2-2, with 7 positions matching TRBD1. CDR1 and CDR2 from the germline V gene are MNHEY and SMNVEV (reference sequence). The CDR3 spans 17 residues. Trimming took 1 base from V and 0 from J; bases not matched to a gene: 5. The CDR3 spells CASSLWTGTANTGELFF. For the CDR3, the DNA is TGTGCCAGCAGTTTATGGACCGGGACAGCGAACACCGGGGAGCTGTTTTTT.

This clone has just one count. V and J are TRBV30 and TRBJ2-7, with TRBD1 matching over 7 bases. The J segment lost 3 bases and the V segment lost 1 base, leaving 3 bases of the junction unmatched. CDR1 and CDR2 (germline): GTSNPN, SVGIG (reference sequence). The CDR3 contains 13 residues. DNA for the CDR3: TGTGCCTGGAGTGGCTGGGACAGCTACGAGCAGTACTTC. Translating it yields CAWSGWDSYEQYF.

The rearrangement uses TRBV7-2 and TRBJ1-4, with 8 bases matching TRBD1. Germline CDR1 is SGHTA and CDR2 is FQGNSA. The CDR3 consists of 14 residues. Germline trimming cut 5 bases from V and 8 bases from J; bases unmatched to any gene: 7. The chain's CDR3 is CASSLSGQAEKLFF. DNA for the CDR3: TGTGCCAGCAGCCTGTCGGGACAGGCAGAAAAACTGTTTTTT.

This chain connects TRBV15 to TRBJ2-7; TRBD2 matches 7 bases. Unmatched junction bases numbered 5, after V lost 0 bases and J lost 0 bases. CDR1 LNHNV and CDR2 YYDKDF come from the germline V gene (reference sequence). The CDR3 is made up of 16 amino acids. The CDR3 loop is CATSREGGVYSYEQYF. DNA of the CDR3: TGTGCCACCAGCAGAGAGGGAGGGGTATACTCCTACGAGCAGTACTTC.

The chain couples TRBV5-1 to TRBJ2-3; 10 bases line up with TRBD2. CDR3 length: 16 amino acids. Germline CDR1 is SGHRS and CDR2 is YFSETQ. The junction had 3 bases not matched to a gene; V was cut back by 0 bases and J by 2 bases. CDR3 amino acids: CASSLGSGRVTDTQYF. In DNA, the CDR3 is TGCGCCAGCAGCTTGGGCAGCGGGAGGGTCACAGATACGCAGTATTTT.

The chain links TRBV7-2 to TRBJ2-7; 12 nucleotides line up with TRBD1. There are 15 residues in the CDR3. Germline V gene sequence: CDR1 SGHTA, CDR2 FQGNSA. Trimming at V came to 6 bases and at J to 8 bases, leaving 11 bases not matched to a gene. CDR3 bases: TGTGCCAGCAGGCCTCCGGGACAGGGGGCAGAACAGCAGTACTTC. This codes for CASRPPGQGAEQQYF.

V is TRBV5-6 and J is TRBJ1-4; maybe TRBD1 (5 bases). The CDR3 spans 15 residues. Trimming removed 2 bases at V and 8 bases at J, with 16 bases between. Germline CDR1 reads SGHDT; CDR2 reads YYEEEE. The CDR3 spells CASSLTPGLGEKLFF. CDR3 DNA sequence: TGTGCCAGCAGCTTAACGCCGGGACTCGGGGAAAAACTGTTTTTT.

The rearrangement links TRBV5-1 to TRBJ2-3, with 7 bases matching TRBD1. V gave up 6 bases and J gave up 2 bases; unmatched junction bases: 15. Germline V gene data show CDR1 as SGHRS and CDR2 as YFSETQ. The CDR3 has 17 amino acids. The CDR3 sequence: CASKPGQYLRNTDTQYF. CDR3 DNA sequence: TGCGCCAGCAAACCGGGACAGTATCTCCGAAACACAGATACGCAGTATTTT.